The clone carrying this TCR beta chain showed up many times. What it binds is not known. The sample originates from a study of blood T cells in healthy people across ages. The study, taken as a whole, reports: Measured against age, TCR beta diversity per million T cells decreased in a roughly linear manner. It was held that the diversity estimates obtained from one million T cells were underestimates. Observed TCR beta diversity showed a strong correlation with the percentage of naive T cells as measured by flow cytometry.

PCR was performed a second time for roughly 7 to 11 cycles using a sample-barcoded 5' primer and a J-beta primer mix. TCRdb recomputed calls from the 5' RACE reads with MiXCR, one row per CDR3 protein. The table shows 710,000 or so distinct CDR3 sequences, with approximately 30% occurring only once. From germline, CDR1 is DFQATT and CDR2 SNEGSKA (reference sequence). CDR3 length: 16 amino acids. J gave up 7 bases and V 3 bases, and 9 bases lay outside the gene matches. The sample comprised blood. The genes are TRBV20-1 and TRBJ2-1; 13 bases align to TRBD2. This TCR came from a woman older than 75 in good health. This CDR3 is CSASSEGGLAGNEQFF. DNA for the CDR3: TGCAGTGCTAGTTCAGAGGGGGGACTAGCGGGGAATGAGCAGTTCTTC.